The 20 T cell receptor beta chains presented below share a single source sample, sequenced in a study of cytomegalovirus exposure and HLA in healthy donors. PCR was performed using 60 Vbeta and 13 Jbeta primers. Profiling relied on immunoSEQ multiplex PCR, and the TCRdb table lists in-frame clones only, not all of them. The sample records approximately 190,000 clones, 82% being singletons. The specimen was PBMCs. Receptors were obtained from a woman aged 18-29 years in good health and CMV-seronegative.

This clone has only one observation. V and J are TRBV10-3 and TRBJ1-1; 8 bases agree with TRBD1. Germline V gene lookup returns CDR1 ENHRY and CDR2 SYGVKD. The CDR3 contains 17 residues. The ends lost 2 bases at V and 1 base at J; junction bases unmatched: 9. This chain's CDR3 is CAISETGGQRGNTEAFF. The DNA for the CDR3 is TGTGCCATCAGTGAGACAGGGGGTCAGAGAGGGAACACTGAAGCTTTCTTT.

The V gene is TRBV27, the J gene TRBJ2-7, with 7 bases aligning to TRBD1. The V gene's germline CDR1 is MNHEY and CDR2 SMNVEV (reference sequence). CDR3 length: 13 residues. The V and J ends lost 4 bases and 4 bases, in that order; junction bases with no gene match: 4. CDR3 residues: CASSWDRRYEQYF. CDR3 bases: TGTGCCAGCAGTTGGGACAGACGGTACGAGCAGTACTTC.

The rearrangement links TRBV29-1 to TRBJ1-2; 7 nucleotides match TRBD1. The CDR3 extends over 15 amino acids. Germline CDR1 reads SQVTM; CDR2 reads ANQGSEA. J was trimmed by 4 bases and V by 1 base; bases with no gene match: 9. The CDR3 loop reads CSVEVAGGLLYGYTF. Written as DNA, the CDR3 is TGCAGCGTTGAAGTGGCAGGGGGTCTTCTCTATGGCTACACCTTC.

For this clone: Other DNA sequences of this sample code for an identical CDR3. The chain links TRBV7-2 to TRBJ1-5; maybe TRBD1 (5 bases). Germline CDR1 SGHTA, CDR2 FQGNSA. V was shortened by 3 bases and J by 1 base, with 10 bases between the two germline ends. The CDR3 has 15 amino acids. The DNA of the CDR3 is TGTGCCAGCAGCTTGTGGAGGGACAGCAATCAGCCCCAGCATTTT. Its translation is CASSLWRDSNQPQHF. The variable domain in full, completed from reference TRBV7-2 and TRBJ1-5, reads GAGVSQSPSNKVTEKGKDVELRCDPISGHTALYWYRQSLGQGLEFLIYFQGNSAPDKSGLPSDRFSAERTGGSVSTLTIQRTQQEDSAVYLCASSLWRDSNQPQHFGDGTRLSIL.

This clone was detected only a few times. CDR3 nucleotides: TGCGCCAGCAGCCAACCACAGGGGACCTCGAACACTGAAGCTTTCTTT. Its translation: CASSQPQGTSNTEAFF. The chain links TRBV4-1 to TRBJ1-1; 7 bases match TRBD1. Trimming at V came to 2 bases and at J to 1 base, leaving 7 bases not matched to a gene. CDR1 is MGHRA, CDR2 YSYEKL, per germline. The CDR3 is 16 residues long.

The chain recombines TRBV2 with TRBJ2-2; TRBD1 matches 7 bases. The CDR3 contains 15 residues. From germline, CDR1 is SNHLY and CDR2 FYNNEI. The V and J ends lost 6 bases and 3 bases, in that order; junction bases with no gene match: 7. CDR3 sequence reads: CASSRGGQDTGELFF. In DNA form, the CDR3 reads TGTGCCAGCAGCCGTGGAGGACAGGACACCGGGGAGCTGTTTTTT.

This clone was detected once. The genes are TRBV6-1 and TRBJ1-2; D is ambiguous. Germline values: CDR1 MNHNS, CDR2 SASEGT. Trimming removed 6 bases at V and 2 bases at J, with 16 bases between. The CDR3 consists of 15 residues. In nucleotides, the CDR3 is TGTGCCAGCAGCGATCCCGGGATTATGAACTATGGCTACACCTTC. This translates into CASSDPGIMNYGYTF.

The chain recombines TRBV6-1 with TRBJ1-3; 8 positions match TRBD1. In germline, CDR1 is MNHNS, CDR2 SASEGT. The CDR3 is 12 residues long. Germline trimming cut 8 bases from V and 11 bases from J; bases unmatched to any gene: 8. The CDR3 loop reads CASGTGGPAIYF. The CDR3 DNA sequence: TGTGCCAGCGGGACAGGAGGTCCGGCCATATATTTT.

The V and J genes are TRBV28 and TRBJ1-2; tentative D call: TRBD1 (6 bases). The CDR3 loop spans 13 amino acids. With 6 bases removed from V and 1 base from J, the gap between germline ends came to 9 bases. Germline loops: CDR1 MDHEN, CDR2 SYDVKM. DNA for the CDR3: TGTGCCAGCAGGGGCAGGGGTAACTATGGCTACACCTTC. Protein sequence: CASRGRGNYGYTF.

V and J are TRBV14 and TRBJ1-5; no firm D call. V lost 1 base to trimming and J lost 3 bases, with 4 bases between them. Germline CDR1 is SGHDN and CDR2 is FVKESK. CDR3 length: 13 amino acids. The CDR3 sequence: CASSQGLNQPQHF. The CDR3 DNA reads TGTGCCAGCAGCCAAGGGCTCAATCAGCCCCAGCATTTT.

The chain joins TRBV5-1 to TRBJ2-2; TRBD2 aligns across 9 bases. The CDR3 is 16 amino acids. The V and J ends lost 0 bases and 5 bases, in that order; junction bases with no gene match: 5. From germline, CDR1 is SGHRS and CDR2 YFSETQ. CDR3 sequence (DNA): TGCGCCAGCAGCTTGGTTAGCGGGGGAAGAACCGGGGAGCTGTTTTTT. Residues: CASSLVSGGRTGELFF.

The V and J genes are TRBV9 and TRBJ2-5; TRBD2 agrees at 10 bases. J gave up 4 bases and V 1 base, and 4 bases lay outside the gene matches. Germline V gene data show CDR1 as SGDLS and CDR2 as YYNGEE. The CDR3 has 15 amino acids. In nucleotides, the CDR3 is TGTGCCAGCAGCGTATTAAGCGGGGGGGCAGAGACCCAGTACTTC. It specifies CASSVLSGGAETQYF.

V and J are TRBV5-1 and TRBJ2-1; D unclear. V gave up 2 bases and J gave up 8 bases, with 8 bases separating them. The CDR3 has 12 residues. The germline V gene has CDR1 SGHRS and CDR2 YFSETQ. CDR3 region: CASSLSSHEQFF. The CDR3 DNA follows: TGCGCCAGCAGCTTAAGTAGCCATGAGCAGTTCTTC.

This clone was recorded a few times. The V and J genes are TRBV30 and TRBJ1-4; D ambiguous. The CDR3 extends over 11 amino acids. CDR1 and CDR2 (germline): GTSNPN, SVGIG (reference sequence). Trimming cost V 5 bases and J 6 bases, with 7 bases left between them. CDR3 amino acids: CAWSRDEKLFF. CDR3 sequence (DNA): TGTGCCTGGTCTCGGGATGAAAAACTGTTTTTT.

The chain carries TRBV7-6 and TRBJ2-1; TRBD1 is a possible D gene (6 bases). The CDR3 totals 14 residues. CDR1 and CDR2 (germline): SGHVS, FNYEAQ. The V end lost 3 bases, the J end lost 6 bases, and 12 bases lay between the germline ends. The CDR3 coding sequence is TGTGCCAGCAGCTTGGGGGCTATATTCAATGAGCAGTTCTTC. This translates into CASSLGAIFNEQFF.

This clone was detected only once. V gene TRBV6-6 combines with J gene TRBJ2-1; a weak D match, TRBD2 (6 bases). Trimming stripped 2 bases from V and 7 bases from J, with 15 bases between. The germline CDR1 and CDR2 sequences are MNHNY and SVGAGI (reference sequence). This CDR3 is built from 15 residues. The CDR3 here is CASSYELADRNEQFF. DNA of the CDR3: TGTGCCAGCAGTTACGAACTAGCAGATCGAAATGAGCAGTTCTTC.

The CDR3 is CASSFQTYEQYF. CDR3 nucleotide sequence: TGTGCCAGCAGCTTTCAGACCTACGAGCAGTACTTC. The chain links TRBV5-5 to TRBJ2-7; no clear D. Germline V gene sequence: CDR1 SGHKS, CDR2 YYEKEE (reference sequence). The CDR3 length is 12 residues. The V end was cut by 2 bases, the J end by 2 bases, with 5 bases between.

The rearrangement links TRBV10-3 to TRBJ1-2, with no clear D. Trimming took off 2 bases at V and 0 bases at J, with 10 bases between the two ends. Germline V gives CDR1 ENHRY, CDR2 SYGVKD. This CDR3 has 15 amino acids. The CDR3 is CAISESAVTNYGYTF. CDR3 sequence (DNA): TGTGCCATCAGTGAGAGCGCGGTCACTAACTATGGCTACACCTTC.

The CDR3 spells CASSVKPAGQGVDTQYF. CDR3 sequence (DNA): TGTGCCAGCAGCGTCAAACCGGCCGGACAGGGAGTGGATACGCAGTATTTT. The chain employs TRBV5-4 and TRBJ2-3; 8 bases agree with TRBD1. The J segment lost 6 bases and the V segment lost 4 bases, leaving 16 bases of the junction unmatched. The germline V gene has CDR1 SGHNT and CDR2 YYREEE (reference sequence). CDR3 length: 17 residues.

The CDR3 DNA follows: TGCGCCAGCAGCTTGGCGAAGGGGGCCTCCTACGAGCAGTACTTC. This encodes CASSLAKGASYEQYF. V is TRBV5-1 and J is TRBJ2-7, with TRBD1 matching 7 bases. This CDR3 spans 15 amino acids. From germline, CDR1 is SGHRS and CDR2 YFSETQ. Trimming removed 0 bases from V and 0 bases from J; junction bases left unmatched: 3.